The rows below give T cell receptor beta chains drawn from one sample of a study of cytomegalovirus exposure and HLA in healthy donors. The table came from immunoSEQ multiplex PCR; TCRdb's copy has only in-frame clones and leaves some out. The data contain about 81,000 clones, around 80% of them singletons. Input material: PBMCs. The receptors were sampled from a man aged 50 to 60 in good health and CMV-seropositive. CDR3s include the opening cysteine and the closing phenylalanine or tryptophan. The D gene is left open where the match is weak. The size of a clone is reported for some rows only, either as once, few or many, or as a class for expanded clones.

clone size: NA; D gene: NA; V gene: TRBV18; J gene: TRBJ2-1; CDR3 DNA: TGTGCCAGCTCACCACTCTCCGGTACCCGCAATGAGCAGTTCTTC; CDR3 protein: CASSPLSGTRNEQFF
clone size: few; D gene: NA; V gene: TRBV2; J gene: TRBJ1-2; CDR3 DNA: TGTGCCAGCTCCCAAAGCGGAGCGGGGATGGATGGCTACACCTTC; CDR3 protein: CASSQSGAGMDGYTF
clone size: NA; D gene: NA; V gene: TRBV6-1; J gene: TRBJ1-5; CDR3 DNA: TGTGCCGCCTTGGGTAGGGGTAGGGGCAATCAGCCCCAGCATTTT; CDR3 protein: CAALGRGRGNQPQHF
clone size: NA; D gene: TRBD2; V gene: TRBV12-5; J gene: TRBJ2-1; CDR3 DNA: TGTGCTAGTGGTGGGACTAGCGGGAGGGGCAATGAGCAGTTCTTC; CDR3 protein: CASGGTSGRGNEQFF
clone size: NA; D gene: TRBD2; V gene: TRBV6-6; J gene: TRBJ2-7; CDR3 DNA: TGTGCCAGCAGGAGGACTAGCGGGAGGATAGACGAGCAGTACTTC; CDR3 protein: CASRRTSGRIDEQYF
clone size: NA; D gene: TRBD2; V gene: TRBV5-4; J gene: TRBJ2-7; CDR3 DNA: TGTGCCAGCAGCTTTACCGGGACTAGTCGAGACGAGCAGTACTTC; CDR3 protein: CASSFTGTSRDEQYF
clone size: few; D gene: TRBD2; V gene: TRBV6-1; J gene: TRBJ2-1; CDR3 DNA: TGTGCCAGCAGTGCGTTAGCGGGAGTATCAAATGAGCAGTTCTTC; CDR3 protein: CASSALAGVSNEQFF
clone size: NA; D gene: NA; V gene: TRBV30; J gene: TRBJ2-1; CDR3 DNA: TGTGCCTGGAGTGTCGGTCACAATGAGCAGTTCTTC; CDR3 protein: CAWSVGHNEQFF
clone size: once; D gene: NA; V gene: TRBV20-1; J gene: TRBJ2-3; CDR3 DNA: TGCAGTGCTACTCCAGATACGCAGTATTTT; CDR3 protein: CSATPDTQYF
clone size: NA; D gene: NA; V gene: TRBV5-1; J gene: TRBJ2-4; CDR3 DNA: TGCGCCAGCAGACCGGACACTGTAGCCAAAAACAGTCAGTACTTC; CDR3 protein: CASRPDTVAKNSQYF
clone size: NA; D gene: TRBD1; V gene: TRBV11-1; J gene: TRBJ2-7; CDR3 DNA: TGTGCCAGCAGCTTGGGGGAGACAGGGTTTATGTACGAGCAGTACTTC; CDR3 protein: CASSLGETGFMYEQYF
clone size: NA; D gene: TRBD1; V gene: TRBV5-1; J gene: TRBJ1-4; CDR3 DNA: TGCGCCAGCAGCTTGGTAGGACAGGGGTCTGAAAAACTGTTTTTT; CDR3 protein: CASSLVGQGSEKLFF
clone size: NA; D gene: NA; V gene: TRBV2; J gene: TRBJ2-3; CDR3 DNA: TGTGCCAGCAGTCTCCTCGGCGGGGAATCTAGCACAGATACGCAGTATTTT; CDR3 protein: CASSLLGGESSTDTQYF
clone size: NA; D gene: TRBD2; V gene: TRBV18; J gene: TRBJ2-7; CDR3 DNA: TGTGCCAGCTCACTCCCGGGACTAGCGGGTTCCCGGCAGTACTTC; CDR3 protein: CASSLPGLAGSRQYF
clone size: NA; D gene: NA; V gene: TRBV7-9; J gene: TRBJ1-1; CDR3 DNA: TGTGCCAGCAGCTCACAGGGTGCTGAAGCTTTCTTT; CDR3 protein: CASSSQGAEAFF
clone size: once; D gene: NA; V gene: TRBV7-2; J gene: TRBJ1-1; CDR3 DNA: TGTGCCAGCAGCACCTTCGCCGGGTCAAACACTGAAGCTTTCTTT; CDR3 protein: CASSTFAGSNTEAFF
clone size: NA; D gene: TRBD1; V gene: TRBV27; J gene: TRBJ2-7; CDR3 DNA: TGTGCCAGCAGTCCGACCGGGACAGGGGTCTCCTACGAGCAGTACTTC; CDR3 protein: CASSPTGTGVSYEQYF
clone size: NA; D gene: TRBD2; V gene: TRBV6-1; J gene: TRBJ2-5; CDR3 DNA: TGTGCCAGCAGTGAATCGACGGGGGGACAAGAGACCCAGTACTTC; CDR3 protein: CASSESTGGQETQYF
clone size: NA; D gene: NA; V gene: TRBV25-1; J gene: TRBJ1-2; CDR3 DNA: TGTGCCAGCAGTGCCCCCGGAACTCTAGCTAACTATGGCTACACCTTC; CDR3 protein: CASSAPGTLANYGYTF
clone size: NA; D gene: TRBD1; V gene: TRBV6-6; J gene: TRBJ1-3; CDR3 DNA: TGTGCCAGCAGTTACGGAAGGACAGGGGAAAACACCATATATTTT; CDR3 protein: CASSYGRTGENTIYF
clone size: NA; D gene: TRBD2; V gene: TRBV9; J gene: TRBJ2-5; CDR3 DNA: TGTGCCAGCAGCGTAGGCGTAGCGGGAGATTTGGGAGAGACCCAGTACTTC; CDR3 protein: CASSVGVAGDLGETQYF
clone size: once; D gene: TRBD2; V gene: TRBV5-1; J gene: TRBJ2-7; CDR3 DNA: TGCGCCAGCAGCTCGAATCCTTGGATTAGCGGGAGTAGGTACGAGCAGTACTTC; CDR3 protein: CASSSNPWISGSRYEQYF
clone size: NA; D gene: TRBD2; V gene: TRBV28; J gene: TRBJ2-3; CDR3 DNA: TGTGCCAGCAGTTCCTACCAATCTAATCGGGACTACCACACAGATACGCAGTATTTT; CDR3 protein: CASSSYQSNRDYHTDTQYF
clone size: NA; D gene: TRBD1; V gene: TRBV6-5; J gene: TRBJ2-7; CDR3 DNA: TGTGCCAGCAGTTTCACCGGGACAGGGACCTACGAGCAGTACTTC; CDR3 protein: CASSFTGTGTYEQYF
clone size: NA; D gene: NA; V gene: TRBV27; J gene: TRBJ2-7; CDR3 DNA: TGTGCCAGCAGTTTTGGACAGCGATACGAGCAGTACTTC; CDR3 protein: CASSFGQRYEQYF
clone size: NA; D gene: NA; V gene: TRBV7-3; J gene: TRBJ2-1; CDR3 DNA: TGTGCCAGCAGCCCGGTCCTCGGGAGTTCGGGTGAGCAGTTCTTC; CDR3 protein: CASSPVLGSSGEQFF
clone size: few; D gene: TRBD1; V gene: TRBV11-3; J gene: TRBJ1-3; CDR3 DNA: TGTGCCAGCAGCTCTCTTAGGGACAGATCGAAAGGAAACACCATATATTTT; CDR3 protein: CASSSLRDRSKGNTIYF
clone size: NA; D gene: TRBD1; V gene: TRBV7-9; J gene: TRBJ2-2; CDR3 DNA: TGTGCCAGCCCCGGGACAGGGGACGCCGGGGAGCTGTTTTTT; CDR3 protein: CASPGTGDAGELFF
clone size: NA; D gene: NA; V gene: TRBV11-3; J gene: TRBJ2-7; CDR3 DNA: TGTGCCAGCAGCTTAGCTTCGCTAGCCAACGAGCAGTACTTC; CDR3 protein: CASSLASLANEQYF
clone size: NA; D gene: TRBD2; V gene: TRBV4-3; J gene: TRBJ2-7; CDR3 DNA: TGCGCCAGCAGCCAAGGCTCGGGACTAGCGATCTACGAGCAGTACTTC; CDR3 protein: CASSQGSGLAIYEQYF
clone size: NA; D gene: TRBD2; V gene: TRBV7-3; J gene: TRBJ2-7; CDR3 DNA: TGTGCCAGCAGCCCGGGACTAGTATTCGAGCAGTACTTC; CDR3 protein: CASSPGLVFEQYF
clone size: NA; D gene: TRBD2; V gene: TRBV18; J gene: TRBJ2-3; CDR3 DNA: TGTGCCAGCTCACCACCGGGACTAGCGGGAGTAGAGGGTACAGATACGCAGTATTTT; CDR3 protein: CASSPPGLAGVEGTDTQYF
clone size: NA; D gene: TRBD2; V gene: TRBV9; J gene: TRBJ2-2; CDR3 DNA: TGTGCCAGCAGCTCCCTGACCGGGACTAGCGGGAGGACGGCCGGGGAGCTGTTTTTT; CDR3 protein: CASSSLTGTSGRTAGELFF
clone size: many; D gene: NA; V gene: TRBV6-5; J gene: TRBJ2-7; CDR3 DNA: TGTGCCAGCAGTTACTCAGCTAGGGGCGAGCAGTACTTC; CDR3 protein: CASSYSARGEQYF
clone size: NA; D gene: NA; V gene: TRBV5-1; J gene: TRBJ2-7; CDR3 DNA: TGCGCCAGCAGCTTGGGTACTTCCCGCTACGAGCAGTACTTC; CDR3 protein: CASSLGTSRYEQYF
clone size: NA; D gene: NA; V gene: TRBV7-2; J gene: TRBJ2-2; CDR3 DNA: TGTGCCAGCAGCTTTATAGGGGTCGGGGAGCTGTTTTTT; CDR3 protein: CASSFIGVGELFF
clone size: NA; D gene: TRBD1; V gene: TRBV5-4; J gene: TRBJ2-4; CDR3 DNA: TGTGCCAGCAGTTTAACAGGGGTCGACAAAAACATTCAGTACTTC; CDR3 protein: CASSLTGVDKNIQYF
clone size: NA; D gene: NA; V gene: TRBV13; J gene: TRBJ2-1; CDR3 DNA: TGTGCCAGCAGCTTAGGAAGGGGAGGCTCCTACAATGAGCAGTTCTTC; CDR3 protein: CASSLGRGGSYNEQFF
clone size: NA; D gene: NA; V gene: TRBV19; J gene: TRBJ2-7; CDR3 DNA: TGTGCCAGTAGTTACGGGACACCCGGATACGAGCAGTACTTC; CDR3 protein: CASSYGTPGYEQYF
clone size: few; D gene: TRBD2; V gene: TRBV25-1; J gene: TRBJ2-3; CDR3 DNA: TGTGCCAGCAGCGCGATAGCGGGAGGGACCACAGATACGCAGTATTTT; CDR3 protein: CASSAIAGGTTDTQYF
clone size: NA; D gene: NA; V gene: TRBV4-2; J gene: TRBJ2-6; CDR3 DNA: TGTGCCAGCAGCCAAGATCCCGGGAATCCCGGGGCCAACGTCCTGACTTTC; CDR3 protein: CASSQDPGNPGANVLTF
clone size: NA; D gene: NA; V gene: TRBV6-4; J gene: TRBJ2-6; CDR3 DNA: TGTGCCAGCAGTCGGGTGTACGGGGCCAACGTCCTGACTTTC; CDR3 protein: CASSRVYGANVLTF
clone size: NA; D gene: TRBD2; V gene: TRBV18; J gene: TRBJ2-3; CDR3 DNA: TGTGCCAGCTCACCAGGGACTAGCGGGAGCACAGATACGCAGTATTTT; CDR3 protein: CASSPGTSGSTDTQYF
clone size: NA; D gene: NA; V gene: TRBV10-3; J gene: TRBJ2-2; CDR3 DNA: TGTGCCATCAGTGAGTCTACAGGTTACGGGGAGCTGTTTTTT; CDR3 protein: CAISESTGYGELFF
clone size: NA; D gene: NA; V gene: TRBV7-8; J gene: TRBJ1-5; CDR3 DNA: TGTGCCAGCAGCTTAGCGCCGGAGGGGAACAATCAGCCCCAGCATTTT; CDR3 protein: CASSLAPEGNNQPQHF
clone size: NA; D gene: NA; V gene: TRBV4-1; J gene: TRBJ2-7; CDR3 DNA: TGCGCCAGCAGCCAAATAGTAGGGAGCTCCTACGAGCAGTACTTC; CDR3 protein: CASSQIVGSSYEQYF
clone size: once; D gene: TRBD1; V gene: TRBV19; J gene: TRBJ1-4; CDR3 DNA: TGTGCCAGTAGTATTCAGGGGGGAAAAGAAAAACTGTTTTTT; CDR3 protein: CASSIQGGKEKLFF
clone size: NA; D gene: TRBD1; V gene: TRBV5-5; J gene: TRBJ2-1; CDR3 DNA: TGTGCCAGCAGCTTGGCTGGGACAGGGGCTTACAATGAGCAGTTCTTC; CDR3 protein: CASSLAGTGAYNEQFF
clone size: NA; D gene: NA; V gene: TRBV6-5; J gene: TRBJ2-7; CDR3 DNA: TGTGCCAGCAACCGCGACAGGACCAACACCTACGAGCAGTACTTC; CDR3 protein: CASNRDRTNTYEQYF
clone size: once; D gene: NA; V gene: TRBV30; J gene: TRBJ1-1; CDR3 DNA: TGTGCCTGGAGTGAGGGGGACGGGACTGAAGCTTTCTTT; CDR3 protein: CAWSEGDGTEAFF
clone size: once; D gene: NA; V gene: TRBV20-1; J gene: TRBJ1-2; CDR3 DNA: TGCAGTGCCACGACACGTTCTGGCTACACCTTC; CDR3 protein: CSATTRSGYTF
clone size: NA; D gene: NA; V gene: TRBV19; J gene: TRBJ1-5; CDR3 DNA: TGTGCCAGTACCCAGGTCGTCAATCAGCCCCAGCATTTT; CDR3 protein: CASTQVVNQPQHF
clone size: NA; D gene: TRBD2; V gene: TRBV11-3; J gene: TRBJ2-5; CDR3 DNA: TGTGCCAGCAGCTTACCCGGGAGGTTGGAGACCCAGTACTTC; CDR3 protein: CASSLPGRLETQYF